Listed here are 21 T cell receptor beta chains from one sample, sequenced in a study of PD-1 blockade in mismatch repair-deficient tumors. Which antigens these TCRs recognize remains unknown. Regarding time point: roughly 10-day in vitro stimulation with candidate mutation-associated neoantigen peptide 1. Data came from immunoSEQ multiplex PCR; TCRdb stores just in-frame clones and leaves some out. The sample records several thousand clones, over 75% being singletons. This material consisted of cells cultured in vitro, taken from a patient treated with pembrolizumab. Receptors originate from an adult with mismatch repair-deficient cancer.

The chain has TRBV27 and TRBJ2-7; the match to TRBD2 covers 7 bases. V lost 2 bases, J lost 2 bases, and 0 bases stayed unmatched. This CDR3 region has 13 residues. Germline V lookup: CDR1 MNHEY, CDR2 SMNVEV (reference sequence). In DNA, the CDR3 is TGTGCCAGCAGTTTAACTAGCGCCTACGAGCAGTACTTC. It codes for CASSLTSAYEQYF.

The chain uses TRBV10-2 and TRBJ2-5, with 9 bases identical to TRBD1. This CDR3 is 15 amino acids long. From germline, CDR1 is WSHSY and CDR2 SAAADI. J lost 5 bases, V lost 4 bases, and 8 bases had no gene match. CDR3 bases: TGCGCCAGCAGTGCTCAACAGGGGGCGGGGGAGACCCAGTACTTC. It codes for CASSAQQGAGETQYF.

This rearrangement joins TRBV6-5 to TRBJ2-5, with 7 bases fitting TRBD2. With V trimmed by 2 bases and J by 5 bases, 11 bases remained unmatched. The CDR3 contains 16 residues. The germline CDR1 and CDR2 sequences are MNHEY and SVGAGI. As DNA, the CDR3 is TGTGCCAGCAGTTACCCTCAAGGGGCGGGAGTGGAGACCCAGTACTTC. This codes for CASSYPQGAGVETQYF.

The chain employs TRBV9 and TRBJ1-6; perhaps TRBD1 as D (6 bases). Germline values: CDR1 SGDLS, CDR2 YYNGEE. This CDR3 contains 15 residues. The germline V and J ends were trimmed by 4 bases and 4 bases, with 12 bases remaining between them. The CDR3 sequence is CASSSQTGYNSPLHF. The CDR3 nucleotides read TGTGCCAGCAGCTCCCAGACAGGATATAATTCACCCCTCCACTTT.

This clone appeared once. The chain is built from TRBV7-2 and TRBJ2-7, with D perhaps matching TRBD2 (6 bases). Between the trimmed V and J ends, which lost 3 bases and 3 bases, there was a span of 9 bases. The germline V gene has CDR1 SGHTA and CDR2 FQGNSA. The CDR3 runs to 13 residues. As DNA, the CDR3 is TGTGCCAGCAGCTTCGCGGGGATCTACGAGCAGTACTTC. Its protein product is CASSFAGIYEQYF.

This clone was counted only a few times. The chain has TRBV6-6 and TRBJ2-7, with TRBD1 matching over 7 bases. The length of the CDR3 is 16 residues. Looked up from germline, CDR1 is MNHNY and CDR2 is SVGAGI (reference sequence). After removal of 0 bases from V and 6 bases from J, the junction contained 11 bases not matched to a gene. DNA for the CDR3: TGTGCCAGCAGTTACTCGATTTTCGAGGGGGCTACCGAGCAGTACTTC. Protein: CASSYSIFEGATEQYF.

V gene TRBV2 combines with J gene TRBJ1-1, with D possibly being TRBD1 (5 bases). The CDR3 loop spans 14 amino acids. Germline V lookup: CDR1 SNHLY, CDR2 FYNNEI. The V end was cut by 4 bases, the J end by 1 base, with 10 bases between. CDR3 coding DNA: TGTGCCAGCAGTGTGGTTGGGGGGAACACTGAAGCTTTCTTT. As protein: CASSVVGGNTEAFF.

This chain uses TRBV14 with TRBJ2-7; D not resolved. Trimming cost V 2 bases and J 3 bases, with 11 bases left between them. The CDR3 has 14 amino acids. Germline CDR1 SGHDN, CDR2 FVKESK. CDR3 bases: TGTGCCAGCAGCCAACATCTGCAAGGCTACGAGCAGTACTTC. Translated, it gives CASSQHLQGYEQYF.

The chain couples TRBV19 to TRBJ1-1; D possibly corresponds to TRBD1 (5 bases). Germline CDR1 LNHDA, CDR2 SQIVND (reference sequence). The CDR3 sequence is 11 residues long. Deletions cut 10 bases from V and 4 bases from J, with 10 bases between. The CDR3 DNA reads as TGTGCCACCCTGGGGGGCACTGAAGCTTTCTTT. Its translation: CATLGGTEAFF.

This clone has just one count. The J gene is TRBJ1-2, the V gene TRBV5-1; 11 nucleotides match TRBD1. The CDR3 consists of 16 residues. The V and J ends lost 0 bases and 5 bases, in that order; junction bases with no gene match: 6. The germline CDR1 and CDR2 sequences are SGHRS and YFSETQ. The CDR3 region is CASSLETGTGGYGYTF. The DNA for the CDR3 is TGCGCCAGCAGCTTGGAAACCGGGACAGGGGGTTATGGCTACACCTTC.

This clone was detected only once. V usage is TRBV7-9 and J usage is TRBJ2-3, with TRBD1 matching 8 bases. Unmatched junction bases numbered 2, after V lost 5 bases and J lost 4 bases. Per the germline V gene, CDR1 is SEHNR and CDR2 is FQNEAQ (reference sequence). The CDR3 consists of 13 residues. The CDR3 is CASSPRGPDTQYF. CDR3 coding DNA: TGTGCCAGCAGCCCCAGGGGGCCAGATACGCAGTATTTT.

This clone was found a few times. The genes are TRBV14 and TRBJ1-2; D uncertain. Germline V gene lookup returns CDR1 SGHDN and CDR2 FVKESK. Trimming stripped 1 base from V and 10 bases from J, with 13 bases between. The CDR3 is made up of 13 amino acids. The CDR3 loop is CASSQAIRGVYTF. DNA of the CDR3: TGTGCCAGCAGCCAAGCTATAAGAGGCGTCTACACCTTC.

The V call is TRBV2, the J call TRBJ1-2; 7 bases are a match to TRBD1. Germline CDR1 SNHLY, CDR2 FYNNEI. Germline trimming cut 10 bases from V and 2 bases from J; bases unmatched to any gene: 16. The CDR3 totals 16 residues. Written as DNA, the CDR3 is TGTGCCACACAAAAACCAAGAGACAGGGAAAACTATGGCTACACCTTC. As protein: CATQKPRDRENYGYTF.

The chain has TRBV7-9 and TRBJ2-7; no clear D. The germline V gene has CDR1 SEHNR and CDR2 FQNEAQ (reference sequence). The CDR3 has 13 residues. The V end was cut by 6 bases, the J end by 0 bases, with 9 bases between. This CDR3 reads CASRKESSYEQYF. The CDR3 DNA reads TGTGCCAGCAGGAAAGAGAGCTCCTACGAGCAGTACTTC.

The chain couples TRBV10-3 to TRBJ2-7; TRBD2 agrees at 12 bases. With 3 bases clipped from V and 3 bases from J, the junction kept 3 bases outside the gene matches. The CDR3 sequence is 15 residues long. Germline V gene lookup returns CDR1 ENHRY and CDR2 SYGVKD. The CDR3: CAISDPSGRGYEQYF. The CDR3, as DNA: TGTGCCATCAGTGATCCTAGCGGGAGGGGCTACGAGCAGTACTTC.

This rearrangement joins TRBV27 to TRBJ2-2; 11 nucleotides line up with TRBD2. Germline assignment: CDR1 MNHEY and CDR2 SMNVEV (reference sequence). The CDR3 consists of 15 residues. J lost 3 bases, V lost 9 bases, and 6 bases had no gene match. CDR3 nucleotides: TGTGCCAGTACTAGCGGGAGAGCGTACACCGGGGAGCTGTTTTTT. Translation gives CASTSGRAYTGELFF.

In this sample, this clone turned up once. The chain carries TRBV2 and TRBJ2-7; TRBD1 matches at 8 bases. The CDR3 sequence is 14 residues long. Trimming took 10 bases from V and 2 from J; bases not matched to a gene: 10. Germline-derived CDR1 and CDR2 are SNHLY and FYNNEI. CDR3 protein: CATYRGQGTYEQYF. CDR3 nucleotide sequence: TGTGCCACTTATCGCGGACAGGGAACCTACGAGCAGTACTTC.

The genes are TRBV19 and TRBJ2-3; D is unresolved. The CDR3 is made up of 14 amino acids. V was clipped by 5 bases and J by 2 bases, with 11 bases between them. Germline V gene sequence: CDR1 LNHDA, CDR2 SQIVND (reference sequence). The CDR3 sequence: CASSPSGATDTQYF. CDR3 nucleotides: TGTGCCAGTAGTCCCTCTGGAGCCACAGATACGCAGTATTTT.

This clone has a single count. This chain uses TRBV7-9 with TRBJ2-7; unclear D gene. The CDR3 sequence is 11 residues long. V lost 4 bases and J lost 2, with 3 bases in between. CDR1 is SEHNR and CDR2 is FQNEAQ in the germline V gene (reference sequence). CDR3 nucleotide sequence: TGTGCCAGCAGCTCGACCTACGAGCAGTACTTC. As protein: CASSSTYEQYF. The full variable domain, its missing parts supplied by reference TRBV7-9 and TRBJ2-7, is DTGVSQNPRHKITKRGQNVTFRCDPISEHNRLYWYRQTLGQGPEFLTYFQNEAQLEKSRLLSDRFSAERPKGSFSTLEIQRTEQGDSAMYLCASSSTYEQYFGPGTRLTVT.

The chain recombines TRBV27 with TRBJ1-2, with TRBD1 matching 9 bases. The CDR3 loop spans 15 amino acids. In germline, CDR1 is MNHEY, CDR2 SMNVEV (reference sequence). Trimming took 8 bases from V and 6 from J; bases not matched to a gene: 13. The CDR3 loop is CASGVLGTGQDGYTF. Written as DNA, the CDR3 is TGTGCCAGCGGAGTACTAGGGACAGGGCAGGATGGCTACACCTTC.

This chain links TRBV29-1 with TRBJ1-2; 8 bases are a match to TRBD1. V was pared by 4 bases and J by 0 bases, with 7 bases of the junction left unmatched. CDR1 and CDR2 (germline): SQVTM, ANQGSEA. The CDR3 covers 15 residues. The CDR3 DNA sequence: TGCAGCGTTGGACAGGGGCCGCCACCTAACTATGGCTACACCTTC. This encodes CSVGQGPPPNYGYTF. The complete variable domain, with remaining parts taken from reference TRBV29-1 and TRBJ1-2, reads SAVISQKPSRDICQRGTSLTIQCQVDSQVTMMFWYRQQPGQSLTLIATANQGSEATYESGFVIDKFPISRPNLTFSTLTVSNMSPEDSSIYLCSVGQGPPPNYGYTFGSGTRLTVV.